This TCR beta chain was sequenced during a study of vaccination and CD4 T cells after COVID-19. Turning to the study itself: In the convalescent cohort, there were six males and four females, two of them Hispanic.

Treatment: approximately 10-day PBMC culture with coronavirus spike peptide pools or control peptides (ViraFEST assay). Roughly 1.9 million PBMCs went into each well for culture with roughly 10 IU/ml IL-2 and around 10 ug/ml peptide pools. Findings and caveats of the study: Reactive clonotype counts went from median roughly 19 after infection to roughly 39 after vaccination, nonsignificantly.

At the Johns Hopkins FTIC core, DNA taken from cultured CD4+ T cells was sequenced by way of the Oncomine TCR Beta short-read assay. TCRdb recomputed calls from the PCR reads with MiXCR, one row per CDR3 protein. The sample lists fewer than 13,000 distinct CDR3 sequences; roughly 31% were seen once. As for this clonotype: Its antigen is unidentified.

Germline V gene data show CDR1 as SNHLY and CDR2 as FYNNEI. The CDR3 covers 14 residues. V was clipped by 10 bases and J by 1 base, with 16 bases between them. The sequenced material came from CD4+ T cells from blood, cultured in vitro. The TCR was taken from a human donor who had recovered from COVID-19. The V gene is TRBV2, the J gene TRBJ1-1; D gene uncertain. CDR3 coding DNA: TGTGCCACCGCCGAAGTCCGACAGAACACTGAAGCTTTCTTT. Amino acids: CATAEVRQNTEAFF.